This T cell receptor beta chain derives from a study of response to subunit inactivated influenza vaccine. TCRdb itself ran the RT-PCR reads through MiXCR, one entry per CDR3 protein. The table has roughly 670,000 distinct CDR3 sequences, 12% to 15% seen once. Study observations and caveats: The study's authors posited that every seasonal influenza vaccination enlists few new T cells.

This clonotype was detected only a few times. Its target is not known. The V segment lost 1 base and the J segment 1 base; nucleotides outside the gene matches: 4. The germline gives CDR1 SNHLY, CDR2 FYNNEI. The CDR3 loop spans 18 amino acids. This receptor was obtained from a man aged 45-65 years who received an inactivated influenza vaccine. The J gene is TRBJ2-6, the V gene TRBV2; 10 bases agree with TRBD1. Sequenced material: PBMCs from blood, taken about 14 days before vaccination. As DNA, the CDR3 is TGTGCCAGCAGTGAAGAGACAGGGGGCCGATCTGGGGCCAACGTCCTGACTTTC. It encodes CASSEETGGRSGANVLTF.